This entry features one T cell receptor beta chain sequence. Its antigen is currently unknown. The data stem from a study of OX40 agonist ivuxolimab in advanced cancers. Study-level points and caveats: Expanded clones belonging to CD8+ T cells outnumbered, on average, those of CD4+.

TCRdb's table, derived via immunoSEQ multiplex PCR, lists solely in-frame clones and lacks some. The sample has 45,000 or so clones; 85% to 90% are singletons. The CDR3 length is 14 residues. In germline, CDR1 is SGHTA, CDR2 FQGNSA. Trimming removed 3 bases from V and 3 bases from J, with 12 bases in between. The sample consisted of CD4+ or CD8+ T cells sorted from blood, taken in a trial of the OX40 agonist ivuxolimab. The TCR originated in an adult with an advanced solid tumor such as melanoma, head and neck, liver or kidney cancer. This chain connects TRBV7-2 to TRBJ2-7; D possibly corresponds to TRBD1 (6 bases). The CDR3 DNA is TGTGCCAGCAGCTTCGGGACACTGAACTACGAGCAGTACTTC. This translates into CASSFGTLNYEQYF.